A single sample is the source of the 2 T cell receptor beta chains below, sequenced in a study of shared clonotypes between healthy human individuals. The repertoire was sequenced with immunoSEQ multiplex PCR; TCRdb's copy has only in-frame clones and lacks some. The sample contains more than 400,000 clones, 96% of which appear only once. The material sequenced was naive CD4+ T cells sorted from blood. Noted subset: CD45RA+ positively selected. Receptor source: a woman younger than 45 in good health.

The rearrangement links TRBV28 to TRBJ1-4; 10 bases align to TRBD1. Trimming cost V 7 bases and J 4 bases; bases outside gene matches: 9. Germline V CDR1 and CDR2: MDHEN, SYDVKM. The CDR3 extends over 16 amino acids. The CDR3, as DNA: TGTGCCAGCAACCTAGGACAGGGGGTGGGTAATGAAAAACTGTTTTTT. Its translation: CASNLGQGVGNEKLFF.

V usage is TRBV7-8 and J usage is TRBJ2-7, with unresolved D. CDR1 is SGHVS and CDR2 is FQNEAQ in the germline V gene. V dropped 3 bases and J dropped 7 bases, with 16 bases sitting between them. This CDR3 comprises 14 residues. The CDR3 nucleotides read TGTGCCAGCAGCTTTGCTAGATTATATGGGGAGCAGTACTTC. Protein sequence: CASSFARLYGEQYF.